The 14 T cell receptor beta chains presented below share a single source sample, sequenced in a study of cytomegalovirus exposure and HLA in healthy donors. Clones were sequenced by immunoSEQ multiplex PCR, and TCRdb holds only the in-frame ones, with some missing. The sample holds approximately 160,000 clones; around 96% are singletons and the top ten take approximately 1%. Sequencing was performed on PBMCs. The source of these receptors is a woman aged 18 to 35 in good health and CMV-seronegative.

This chain joins TRBV11-2 and TRBJ1-2; TRBD1 agrees at 7 bases. The germline gives CDR1 SGHAT, CDR2 FQNNGV. The V segment lost 4 bases and the J segment 4 bases; nucleotides outside the gene matches: 12. The CDR3 is 16 residues long. CDR3 residues: CASSSPRRGRSYGYTF. Here the CDR3 DNA reads TGTGCCAGCAGCTCCCCCAGGAGGGGGCGCTCCTATGGCTACACCTTC.

The chain joins TRBV7-9 to TRBJ2-7; D is perhaps TRBD2 (6 bases). Germline CDR1 reads SEHNR; CDR2 reads FQNEAQ (reference sequence). This CDR3 has 14 residues. V shed 1 base and J shed 4 bases, with 11 bases lying between them. CDR3 sequence (DNA): TGTGCCAGCAGCTTAGGGCAGGGAGGTTACGAGCAGTACTTC. It codes for CASSLGQGGYEQYF.

The chain joins TRBV27 to TRBJ2-7, with a tentative D call TRBD1 (6 bases). V lost 4 bases to trimming and J lost 5 bases, with 12 bases between them. In germline, CDR1 is MNHEY, CDR2 SMNVEV (reference sequence). CDR3 length: 13 amino acids. CDR3 nucleotide sequence: TGTGCCAGCAGTTACAGGGAATCCCACGAGCAGTACTTC. It specifies CASSYRESHEQYF.

The V call is TRBV2, the J call TRBJ2-7; a weak D match, TRBD1 (6 bases). This CDR3 is 13 amino acids long. V lost 6 bases and J lost 5, with 14 bases in between. The germline gives CDR1 SNHLY, CDR2 FYNNEI. In DNA, the CDR3 is TGTGCCAGCAGGGCACCGCAGGGGAACGAGCAGTACTTC. It encodes CASRAPQGNEQYF.

The chain is built from TRBV30 and TRBJ1-2; D remains ambiguous. The CDR3 runs to 13 residues. Germline V gives CDR1 GTSNPN, CDR2 SVGIG (reference sequence). Trimming removed 3 bases at V and 8 bases at J, with 16 bases between. The CDR3 nucleotides read TGTGCCTGGAGAGCCGGGAAAACCAACGGCTACACCTTC. Its translation: CAWRAGKTNGYTF.

The rearrangement links TRBV7-2 to TRBJ2-5; 7 bases map to TRBD1. The CDR3 consists of 13 residues. Per germline, CDR1 SGHTA and CDR2 FQGNSA. V dropped 11 bases and J dropped 5; count of bases not matched to a gene: 11. The CDR3 DNA is TGTGCCGTACCCTACAGGGGTGGGGAGACCCAGTACTTC. Its translation: CAVPYRGGETQYF.

The J gene is TRBJ1-1, the V gene TRBV6-5, with 7 positions matching TRBD1. Germline CDR1 and CDR2: MNHEY and SVGAGI. V trimming: 5 bases; J trimming: 0 bases; junction bases outside the gene matches: 3. The CDR3 runs to 14 residues. The CDR3 sequence is CASSRQGVNTEAFF. Written as DNA, the CDR3 is TGTGCCAGCAGTCGACAGGGAGTGAACACTGAAGCTTTCTTT.

The chain is built from TRBV6-1 and TRBJ1-2, with 11 bases fitting TRBD1. With 5 bases clipped from V and 6 bases from J, the junction kept 5 bases outside the gene matches. Germline CDR1 is MNHNS and CDR2 is SASEGT. This CDR3 contains 14 residues. The CDR3 region has the DNA TGTGCCAGCAGTACCAGGGACAGGGGGGATGGCTACACCTTC. This sequence encodes CASSTRDRGDGYTF.

The chain joins TRBV4-3 to TRBJ1-1; D unresolved. Trimming pared 1 base from V and 1 base from J, leaving 10 bases between. Germline-derived CDR1 and CDR2 are LGHNA and YSLEER. CDR3 length: 15 residues. The CDR3, as DNA: TGCGCCAGCAGCCAAGTTTTGGCGGAGAACACTGAAGCTTTCTTT. This encodes CASSQVLAENTEAFF.

This chain joins TRBV2 and TRBJ2-2; D gene unclear. This CDR3 region has 14 residues. In germline, CDR1 is SNHLY, CDR2 FYNNEI. V was shortened by 3 bases and J by 4 bases, with 9 bases between the two germline ends. The DNA for the CDR3 is TGTGCCAGCAGTGATCTGGGCTTCACCGGGGAGCTGTTTTTT. Amino acids: CASSDLGFTGELFF.

V gene TRBV14 combines with J gene TRBJ1-6; TRBD1 is a possible D gene (5 bases). Germline lookup yields CDR1 SGHDN and CDR2 FVKESK. This CDR3 is 12 amino acids long. The CDR3 region is CGELGGNSPLHF. The DNA for the CDR3 is TGTGGGGAATTGGGGGGTAATTCACCCCTCCACTTT.

This chain links TRBV6-5 with TRBJ1-4; D is undetermined. CDR1 and CDR2 (germline): MNHEY, SVGAGI. Trimming cost V 6 bases and J 8 bases, with 10 bases left between them. This CDR3 is 12 amino acids long. Here the CDR3 reads CASSPSTEKLFF. CDR3 nucleotides: TGTGCCAGCAGCCCCTCGACAGAAAAACTGTTTTTT.

The rearrangement uses TRBV5-1 and TRBJ2-7; D is unclear. V lost 5 bases and J lost 3, with 12 bases in between. The CDR3 has 13 residues. The germline V gene encodes CDR1 SGHRS and CDR2 YFSETQ. Here the CDR3 DNA reads TGCGCCAGCAGAGAAGCCACCGACTACGAGCAGTACTTC. Its translation: CASREATDYEQYF.

The chain couples TRBV7-8 to TRBJ2-1; 11 nucleotides align to TRBD2. V dropped 3 bases and J dropped 3; count of bases not matched to a gene: 7. CDR1 and CDR2 (germline): SGHVS, FQNEAQ. This CDR3 spans 17 amino acids. CDR3 amino acids: CASSFSGGANIYNEQFF. CDR3 bases: TGTGCCAGCAGCTTTAGCGGGGGGGCTAATATCTACAATGAGCAGTTCTTC.